These T cell receptor beta chains were read from a single sample in a study of shared clonotypes between healthy human individuals. Profiled with immunoSEQ multiplex PCR; TCRdb holds only in-frame clones, not every one. The table has 2 million or so clones, just under 95% seen once. Source material: naive CD8+ T cells sorted from blood. Receptors were obtained from a man younger than 35 in good health. The CDR3 runs from the conserved cysteine through the conserved F or W. The D gene is left open where the match is weak. Clone sizes are given selectively: once, few, many, or a class where the clone is expanded.

clone size: -
V gene: TRBV2
J gene: TRBJ1-3
D gene: TRBD1
CDR3 protein: CASQDRNSGNTIYF
CDR3 DNA: TGTGCCAGCCAGGACAGGAACTCTGGAAACACCATATATTTT

clone size: -
V gene: TRBV25-1
J gene: TRBJ2-6
D gene: TRBD1
CDR3 protein: CASSEWDRPEGANVLTF
CDR3 DNA: TGTGCCAGCAGTGAATGGGACAGACCAGAAGGGGCCAACGTCCTGACTTTC

clone size: -
V gene: TRBV25-1
J gene: TRBJ2-1
D gene: -
CDR3 protein: CASSSPRGARWNEQFF
CDR3 DNA: TGTGCCAGCAGTTCACCTCGGGGGGCCCGGTGGAATGAGCAGTTCTTC

clone size: -
V gene: TRBV9
J gene: TRBJ2-3
D gene: TRBD2
CDR3 protein: CASSASQTSVRDTQYF
CDR3 DNA: TGTGCCAGCAGCGCCTCCCAGACTAGCGTGCGGGATACGCAGTATTTT

clone size: -
V gene: TRBV7-9
J gene: TRBJ2-7
D gene: -
CDR3 protein: CASRASEGWVHEQYF
CDR3 DNA: TGTGCCAGCAGGGCTAGCGAGGGTTGGGTCCACGAGCAGTACTTC

clone size: -
V gene: TRBV5-5
J gene: TRBJ1-1
D gene: -
CDR3 protein: CASSSSLNTEAFF
CDR3 DNA: TGTGCCAGCAGCTCCAGCCTGAACACTGAAGCTTTCTTT

clone size: -
V gene: TRBV7-8
J gene: TRBJ2-5
D gene: TRBD2
CDR3 protein: CASSHGLAQQETQYF
CDR3 DNA: TGTGCCAGCAGTCATGGACTAGCGCAACAAGAGACCCAGTACTTC

clone size: -
V gene: TRBV19
J gene: TRBJ1-2
D gene: -
CDR3 protein: CASRVRDGYTF
CDR3 DNA: TGTGCCAGTCGTGTACGGGATGGCTACACCTTC

clone size: -
V gene: TRBV27
J gene: TRBJ1-2
D gene: -
CDR3 protein: CASSSLDGANYGYTF
CDR3 DNA: TGTGCCAGCAGTAGCCTGGACGGAGCTAACTATGGCTACACCTTC

clone size: -
V gene: TRBV5-1
J gene: TRBJ2-7
D gene: TRBD1
CDR3 protein: CASSIRQGYEQYF
CDR3 DNA: TGCGCCAGCAGCATCAGACAGGGGTACGAGCAGTACTTC

clone size: -
V gene: TRBV7-9
J gene: TRBJ1-4
D gene: -
CDR3 protein: CASSLEQVDEKLFF
CDR3 DNA: TGTGCCAGCAGCTTAGAACAGGTCGATGAAAAACTGTTTTTT

clone size: -
V gene: TRBV5-4
J gene: TRBJ2-5
D gene: -
CDR3 protein: CASSFEGEAFQETQYF
CDR3 DNA: TGTGCCAGCAGCTTCGAGGGCGAGGCCTTCCAAGAGACCCAGTACTTC

clone size: -
V gene: TRBV7-8
J gene: TRBJ2-1
D gene: TRBD2
CDR3 protein: CASSLEGLAGGLDEQFF
CDR3 DNA: TGTGCCAGCAGCTTAGAGGGACTAGCGGGAGGTCTGGATGAGCAGTTCTTC

clone size: -
V gene: TRBV5-8
J gene: TRBJ1-4
D gene: TRBD1
CDR3 protein: CASSRTGSLELFF
CDR3 DNA: TGTGCCAGCAGCCGGACAGGGAGTTTGGAACTGTTTTTT

clone size: once
V gene: TRBV27
J gene: TRBJ2-7
D gene: -
CDR3 protein: CASSLSGSSYEQYF
CDR3 DNA: TGTGCCAGCAGTTTGAGTGGTAGCTCCTACGAGCAGTACTTC

clone size: -
V gene: TRBV5-1
J gene: TRBJ2-1
D gene: -
CDR3 protein: CASSTKGQSLGDNEQFF
CDR3 DNA: TGCGCCAGCAGCACCAAAGGACAGTCCTTAGGGGACAATGAGCAGTTCTTC

clone size: -
V gene: TRBV7-2
J gene: TRBJ2-5
D gene: TRBD2
CDR3 protein: CASSLGRGLELETQYF
CDR3 DNA: TGTGCCAGCAGCTTAGGGCGGGGACTAGAGCTAGAGACCCAGTACTTC

clone size: once
V gene: TRBV28
J gene: TRBJ1-2
D gene: -
CDR3 protein: CASSWDGNYGYTF
CDR3 DNA: TGTGCCAGCAGCTGGGACGGAAACTATGGCTACACCTTC

clone size: -
V gene: TRBV11-2
J gene: TRBJ1-6
D gene: -
CDR3 protein: CASSSDNSPLHF
CDR3 DNA: TGTGCCAGCAGCTCGGATAATTCACCCCTCCACTTT

clone size: -
V gene: TRBV6-5
J gene: TRBJ1-5
D gene: -
CDR3 protein: CASSYYQFESQPQHF
CDR3 DNA: TGTGCCAGCAGTTACTACCAGTTTGAGAGCCAGCCCCAGCATTTT

clone size: few
V gene: TRBV29-1
J gene: TRBJ1-2
D gene: -
CDR3 protein: CSVDGYTF
CDR3 DNA: TGCAGCGTTGACGGCTACACCTTC

clone size: -
V gene: TRBV30
J gene: TRBJ2-7
D gene: -
CDR3 protein: CAWTLWEGARYYEQYF
CDR3 DNA: TGTGCCTGGACACTGTGGGAGGGGGCACGGTACTACGAGCAGTACTTC

clone size: -
V gene: TRBV27
J gene: TRBJ1-2
D gene: -
CDR3 protein: CASSLSPDTGDGYTF
CDR3 DNA: TGTGCCAGCAGTTTATCCCCGGACACGGGAGATGGCTACACCTTC

clone size: once
V gene: TRBV13
J gene: TRBJ2-1
D gene: -
CDR3 protein: CASSPAARGNEQFF
CDR3 DNA: TGTGCCAGCAGCCCGGCCGCCAGGGGTAATGAGCAGTTCTTC